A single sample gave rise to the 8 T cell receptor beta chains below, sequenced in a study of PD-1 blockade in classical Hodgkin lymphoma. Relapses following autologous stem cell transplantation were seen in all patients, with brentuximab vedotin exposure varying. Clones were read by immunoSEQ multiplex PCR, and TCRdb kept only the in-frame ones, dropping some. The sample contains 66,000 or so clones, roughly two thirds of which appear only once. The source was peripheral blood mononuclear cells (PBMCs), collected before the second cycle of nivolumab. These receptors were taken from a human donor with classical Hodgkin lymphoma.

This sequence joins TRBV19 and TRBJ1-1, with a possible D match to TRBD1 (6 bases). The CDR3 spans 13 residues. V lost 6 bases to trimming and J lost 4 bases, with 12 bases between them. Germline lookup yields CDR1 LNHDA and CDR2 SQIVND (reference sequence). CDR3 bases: TGTGCCAGTAGACAGGGCCCGGCCACTGAAGCTTTCTTT. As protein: CASRQGPATEAFF.

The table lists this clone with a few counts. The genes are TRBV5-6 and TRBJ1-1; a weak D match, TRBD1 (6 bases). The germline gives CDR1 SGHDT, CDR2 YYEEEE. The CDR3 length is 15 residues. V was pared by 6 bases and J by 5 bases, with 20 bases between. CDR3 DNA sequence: TGTGCCAGCATCGAAACAGGCCAGGGGCGTACTGAAGCTTTCTTT. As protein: CASIETGQGRTEAFF.

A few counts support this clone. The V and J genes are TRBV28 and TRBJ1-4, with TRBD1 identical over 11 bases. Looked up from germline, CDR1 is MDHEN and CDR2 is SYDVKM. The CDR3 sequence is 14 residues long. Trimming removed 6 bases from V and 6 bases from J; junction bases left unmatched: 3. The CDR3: CASSRTGGDEKLFF. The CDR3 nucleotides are TGTGCCAGCAGCCGGACAGGGGGCGATGAAAAACTGTTTTTT.

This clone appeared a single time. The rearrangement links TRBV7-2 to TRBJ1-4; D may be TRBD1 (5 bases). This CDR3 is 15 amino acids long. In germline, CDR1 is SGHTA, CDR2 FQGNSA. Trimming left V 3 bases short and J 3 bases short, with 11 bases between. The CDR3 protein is CASSLGGGSNEKLFF. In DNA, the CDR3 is TGTGCCAGCAGCTTGGGGGGAGGGTCTAATGAAAAACTGTTTTTT.

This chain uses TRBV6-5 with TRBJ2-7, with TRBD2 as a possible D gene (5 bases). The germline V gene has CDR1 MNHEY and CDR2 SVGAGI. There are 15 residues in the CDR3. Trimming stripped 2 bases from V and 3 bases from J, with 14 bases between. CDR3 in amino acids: CASSYLRGRDYEQYF. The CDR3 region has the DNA TGTGCCAGCAGTTACCTGAGAGGGCGCGACTACGAGCAGTACTTC.

The CDR3 sequence: CAWSPPRTLETQYF. CDR3 in DNA: TGTGCCTGGAGTCCTCCGAGGACACTTGAGACCCAGTACTTC. The gene calls are TRBV30 and TRBJ2-5; D possibly corresponds to TRBD1 (5 bases). V was cut by 2 bases and J by 5 bases, with 15 bases left in between. CDR3 length: 14 amino acids. Germline CDR1 is GTSNPN and CDR2 is SVGIG (reference sequence).

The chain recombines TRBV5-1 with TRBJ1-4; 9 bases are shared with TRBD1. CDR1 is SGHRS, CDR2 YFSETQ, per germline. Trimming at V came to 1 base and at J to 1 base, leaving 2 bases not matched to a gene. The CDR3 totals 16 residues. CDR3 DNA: TGCGCCAGCAGCTTGATGACAGGGGGAACTAATGAAAAACTGTTTTTT. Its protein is CASSLMTGGTNEKLFF.

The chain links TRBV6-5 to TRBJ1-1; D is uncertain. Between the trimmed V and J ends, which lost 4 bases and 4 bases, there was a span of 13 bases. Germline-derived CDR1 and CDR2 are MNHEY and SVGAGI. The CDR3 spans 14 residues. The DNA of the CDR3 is TGTGCCAGCAGTTCAACCTATGGCGGCACTGAAGCTTTCTTT. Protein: CASSSTYGGTEAFF.